This T cell receptor beta chain emerged from a study of shared clonotypes between healthy human individuals. Findings and limits, study-wide: Generation probabilities were higher for clonotypes shared across all four sorted-subset donors than for unshared ones.

As for this clone: Its antigen is as yet unknown.

Sorted-subset replicate PCR reactions were performed with 200 ng DNA, corresponding to tens of thousands of T cell genomes. The data were produced by immunoSEQ multiplex PCR, yet TCRdb's version contains in-frame clones alone and is incomplete. The sample lists roughly 380,000 clones; 90% to 97% were seen once. Trimming removed 3 bases at V and 3 bases at J, with 12 bases between. CDR1 MGHDK and CDR2 SYGVNS come from the germline V gene. The CDR3 sequence is 15 residues long. The chain combines TRBV25-1 with TRBJ1-5, with D hard to call. This receptor was taken from a man aged 30 to 45 in good health. Input material: memory CD8+ T cells sorted from blood. This sample's subset: CD45RO+ cells pooled with CCR7-negative TemRA cells. The CDR3 DNA sequence: TGTGCCAGCAGTGACTCGTTGGGGTTCAATCAGCCCCAGCATTTT. Residues: CASSDSLGFNQPQHF.